This is a list of T cell receptor beta chains from one sample in a study of shared clonotypes between healthy human individuals. Clones were read by immunoSEQ multiplex PCR, and TCRdb kept only the in-frame ones, dropping some. The table shows 980,000 or so clones, with 60% to 85% occurring only once. Sequencing used memory CD4+ T cells sorted from blood. The receptor set was obtained from a young man in good health. The CDR3 runs from the conserved cysteine through the conserved F or W. A D gene is named only where the DNA matches it firmly. Rows give clone size only sometimes, using once, few, many, or a class for an expanded clone.

CDR3 protein,CDR3 DNA,clone size,J gene,V gene,D gene
CASSPSVGGWVGTGELFF,TGTGCCAGCAGTCCCTCTGTGGGAGGATGGGTAGGGACCGGGGAGCTGTTTTTT,.,TRBJ2-2,TRBV28,.
CASSLDPDTQYF,TGTGCCAGCAGCTTGGACCCAGATACGCAGTATTTT,few,TRBJ2-3,TRBV5-6,.
CASSRSGENNSPLHF,TGTGCCAGCTCCCGCTCGGGGGAGAATAATTCACCCCTCCACTTT,.,TRBJ1-6,TRBV18,.
CASSSLTGVAFF,TGTGCCAGCAGTTCATTGACAGGGGTTGCTTTCTTT,.,TRBJ1-1,TRBV6-5,TRBD1
CASSFSGSNTEAFF,TGTGCCAGCAGTTTCTCCGGGAGTAACACTGAAGCTTTCTTT,once,TRBJ1-1,TRBV25-1,.
CASSEASGGRDTQYF,TGTGCCAGCAGTGAGGCCAGCGGGGGGAGGGATACGCAGTATTTT,.,TRBJ2-3,TRBV25-1,TRBD2
CASSARTGQETQYF,TGTGCCAGCAGCGCCAGGACAGGGCAAGAGACCCAGTACTTC,.,TRBJ2-5,TRBV9,TRBD1
CASSRRQGYTDTQYF,TGTGCCAGCAGTCGCCGCCAGGGCTACACAGATACGCAGTATTTT,few,TRBJ2-3,TRBV27,.
CSVEDQSQTEAFF,TGCAGCGTTGAAGATCAAAGTCAGACTGAAGCTTTCTTT,few,TRBJ1-1,TRBV29-1,.
CASSRTGYEQYF,TGTGCCAGCTCCCGCACCGGGTACGAGCAGTACTTC,.,TRBJ2-7,TRBV18,.
CASSLEGQPMGYTF,TGTGCCAGCAGCTTGGAAGGGCAACCTATGGGCTACACCTTC,.,TRBJ1-2,TRBV5-6,.
CASSLSTGELFF,TGTGCCAGCAGCTTGAGCACCGGGGAGCTGTTTTTT,.,TRBJ2-2,TRBV5-6,.
CASRSLNEQYF,TGTGCCAGCAGGAGTCTTAACGAGCAGTACTTC,.,TRBJ2-7,TRBV6-6,.
CASRGVGTTDTQYF,TGTGCCAGCAGGGGTGTTGGGACCACAGATACGCAGTATTTT,.,TRBJ2-3,TRBV6-6,.
CASKRPGPRQPQHF,TGTGCCAGTAAAAGGCCAGGCCCGCGTCAGCCCCAGCATTTT,.,TRBJ1-5,TRBV19,.
CASSVGGGDNQPQHF,TGTGCCAGCAGCGTAGGGGGTGGGGACAATCAGCCCCAGCATTTT,many,TRBJ1-5,TRBV9,.
CASSRGTGATYEQYF,TGTGCCAGCAGCCGCGGGACAGGCGCTACCTACGAGCAGTACTTC,.,TRBJ2-7,TRBV5-4,TRBD1
CASSQDSAKTYGYTF,TGCGCCAGCAGCCAAGATAGCGCCAAAACCTATGGCTACACCTTC,.,TRBJ1-2,TRBV4-3,.
CASSQPRTGDYGYTF,TGCGCCAGCAGCCAACCCAGGACAGGGGACTATGGCTACACCTTC,.,TRBJ1-2,TRBV4-1,TRBD1
CASSQETGASNQPQHF,TGTGCCAGCAGCCAAGAGACTGGGGCAAGCAATCAGCCCCAGCATTTT,.,TRBJ1-5,TRBV4-2,.
CAISQGFQPQHF,TGTGCCATCAGTCAGGGGTTTCAGCCCCAGCATTTT,.,TRBJ1-5,TRBV10-3,.
CASRRGDRTMNTEAFF,TGTGCCAGTAGACGGGGGGACCGGACGATGAACACTGAAGCTTTCTTT,.,TRBJ1-1,TRBV19,.
CARDSSSGNTIYF,TGTGCGCGGGACTCGAGCTCTGGAAACACCATATATTTT,once,TRBJ1-3,TRBV30,.
CASSGGQGGWVSYEQYF,TGCGCCAGCAGCGGCGGACAGGGAGGGTGGGTGAGCTACGAGCAGTACTTC,.,TRBJ2-7,TRBV5-1,.